This T cell receptor (beta chain) was identified during a study of blood T cell repertoires in COVID-19. Study-level background: T cells, B-cell-depleted T cells, or PBMCs supplied cDNA or gDNA.

This clone appeared a few times. Ages ranged from about 18 to 89 years, with residence in 20 to 30 US areas. In assigning cohorts, the study relied on participant-reported clinical history. Looked up from germline, CDR1 is LGHNA and CDR2 is YSLEER. The CDR3 runs 14 residues. Trimming took off 0 bases at V and 4 bases at J, with 10 bases between the two ends. The assay was immunoSEQ multiplex PCR, and TCRdb's table has in-frame clones only and misses some. In the table there are about 430,000 clones, roughly 88% of which are singletons. V usage is TRBV4-3 and J usage is TRBJ2-7; D not certain. Sequencing input: PBMCs or T cells enriched from blood (not recorded which). This TCR was sampled from a young woman who had been exposed to COVID-19. CDR3 nucleotide sequence: TGCGCCAGCAGCCAAGATCTGAGGTTTTACGAGCAGTACTTC. The encoded protein is CASSQDLRFYEQYF.